This is a list of T cell receptor beta chains from one sample in a study of T cell clonotyping in hematopoietic cell transplantation. Profiled with immunoSEQ multiplex PCR; TCRdb holds only in-frame clones, not every one. The sample lists about 16,000 clones, approximately 93% occurring once. Sequences were derived from peripheral blood mononuclear cells, sampled before stem cell transplant. Receptors were obtained from a man in his late teens or twenties with biphenotypic leukemia. Some clones in this sample may be carry-over from other donors' samples. The CDR3 runs from the conserved cysteine through the conserved F or W. Fields, in order: J gene, D gene, V gene, clone size, CDR3 DNA, CDR3 protein. The D gene is left open where the match is weak. Clone size is given for some rows only: seen once, a few or many times, or a class if the clone is expanded.

j_gene: TRBJ1-1; d_gene: .; v_gene: TRBV6-1; abundance: .; CDR3nt: TGTGCCAGCAGCCGAAGGGAACCGAACACTGAAGCTTTCTTT; CDR3aa: CASSRREPNTEAFF
j_gene: TRBJ2-3; d_gene: TRBD2; v_gene: TRBV6-6; abundance: .; CDR3nt: TGTGCCAGCAGTTACGGGACTAGCCAAGATACGCAGTATTTT; CDR3aa: CASSYGTSQDTQYF
j_gene: TRBJ2-3; d_gene: TRBD1; v_gene: TRBV6-1; abundance: .; CDR3nt: TGTGCCAGCAGTGAGATGACAGGGGGCGCAGATACGCAGTATTTT; CDR3aa: CASSEMTGGADTQYF
j_gene: TRBJ2-7; d_gene: TRBD2; v_gene: TRBV30; abundance: .; CDR3nt: TGTGCCTGGACCTTAGCGGGGACCTACGAGCAGTACTTC; CDR3aa: CAWTLAGTYEQYF
j_gene: TRBJ1-5; d_gene: TRBD1; v_gene: TRBV19; abundance: .; CDR3nt: TGTGCCAGTAGTATTGGCACAACAGGGGAGAAGCCCCAGCATTTT; CDR3aa: CASSIGTTGEKPQHF
j_gene: TRBJ1-1; d_gene: .; v_gene: TRBV5-6; abundance: .; CDR3nt: TGTGCCAGCAGATCAGACAGTGACACTGAAGCTTTCTTT; CDR3aa: CASRSDSDTEAFF
j_gene: TRBJ2-1; d_gene: TRBD1; v_gene: TRBV27; abundance: .; CDR3nt: TGTGCCAGCAGCAGGACAGGGAGGAATGAGCAGTTCTTC; CDR3aa: CASSRTGRNEQFF
j_gene: TRBJ2-1; d_gene: .; v_gene: TRBV4-3; abundance: .; CDR3nt: TGCGCCAGCAGCCAAGTCGAAGGGGCAGGAGAGCAGTTCTTC; CDR3aa: CASSQVEGAGEQFF
j_gene: TRBJ2-7; d_gene: TRBD2; v_gene: TRBV30; abundance: .; CDR3nt: TGTGCCTGGAGTGTTAGCGGGGGGGTTTACGAGCAGTACTTC; CDR3aa: CAWSVSGGVYEQYF
j_gene: TRBJ1-1; d_gene: .; v_gene: TRBV10-2; abundance: .; CDR3nt: TGCGCCAGCAGGCTAGGGGGGTCCGGCACTGAAGCTTTCTTT; CDR3aa: CASRLGGSGTEAFF
j_gene: TRBJ1-5; d_gene: .; v_gene: TRBV5-3; abundance: .; CDR3nt: TGTGCCAGAAGCCTTCGAGGGAGGGGCAATCAGCCCCAGCATTTT; CDR3aa: CARSLRGRGNQPQHF
j_gene: TRBJ2-2; d_gene: .; v_gene: TRBV2; abundance: .; CDR3nt: TGTGCCAGCAGGCCGACCGGGCTGAAGAACACCGGGGAGCTGTTTTTT; CDR3aa: CASRPTGLKNTGELFF
j_gene: TRBJ2-3; d_gene: .; v_gene: TRBV7-2; abundance: once; CDR3nt: TGTGCCAGCAGCTTAATGGGAGGAGTAGAAGGTACGCAGTATTTT; CDR3aa: CASSLMGGVEGTQYF
j_gene: TRBJ1-2; d_gene: TRBD1; v_gene: TRBV30; abundance: .; CDR3nt: TGTGCCTGGAACCGGAGGACAGGGGGCGCAGGGGGCTACACCTTC; CDR3aa: CAWNRRTGGAGGYTF
j_gene: TRBJ2-5; d_gene: .; v_gene: TRBV7-2; abundance: .; CDR3nt: TGTGCCAGCAGCCAGTATATGGAGACCCAGTACTTC; CDR3aa: CASSQYMETQYF
j_gene: TRBJ1-1; d_gene: TRBD1; v_gene: TRBV6-5; abundance: .; CDR3nt: TGTGCCAGCAGTCAGGGGACAGGGAACGAAGCTTTCTTT; CDR3aa: CASSQGTGNEAFF
j_gene: TRBJ2-2; d_gene: .; v_gene: TRBV6-1; abundance: .; CDR3nt: TGTGCCAGCAGTGGTAGCGGAGAGGCCGGGGAGCTGTTTTTT; CDR3aa: CASSGSGEAGELFF
j_gene: TRBJ1-2; d_gene: TRBD1; v_gene: TRBV7-9; abundance: .; CDR3nt: TGTGCCAGCAGCGCCGGACAGGGCCACTATGGCTACACCTTC; CDR3aa: CASSAGQGHYGYTF
j_gene: TRBJ2-3; d_gene: TRBD2; v_gene: TRBV29-1; abundance: .; CDR3nt: TGCAGCGCCCGACTAGCGATCTCAGATACGCAGTATTTT; CDR3aa: CSARLAISDTQYF
j_gene: TRBJ2-7; d_gene: TRBD1; v_gene: TRBV6-1; abundance: .; CDR3nt: TGTGCCAGCAGTGAAACGACAGGGTTTTACGAGCAGTACTTC; CDR3aa: CASSETTGFYEQYF
j_gene: TRBJ2-3; d_gene: .; v_gene: TRBV4-3; abundance: .; CDR3nt: TGCGCCAGCAGCCAAGACGGATATACGCAGTATTTT; CDR3aa: CASSQDGYTQYF
j_gene: TRBJ1-2; d_gene: .; v_gene: TRBV30; abundance: .; CDR3nt: TGTGCCTGGAAAGTCGGTGGCTACACCTTC; CDR3aa: CAWKVGGYTF
j_gene: TRBJ1-6; d_gene: .; v_gene: TRBV10-3; abundance: once; CDR3nt: TGTGCCATCAGTGAGTCAAGGGGATTATATAATTCACCCCTCCACTTT; CDR3aa: CAISESRGLYNSPLHF
j_gene: TRBJ2-1; d_gene: .; v_gene: TRBV30; abundance: .; CDR3nt: TGTGCCTGGAGTGCCCGACGGGGGTCCCCCTACAATGAGCAGTTCTTC; CDR3aa: CAWSARRGSPYNEQFF
j_gene: TRBJ1-3; d_gene: .; v_gene: TRBV15; abundance: .; CDR3nt: TGTGCCACCAGCATCATCGCTGGAAACACCATATATTTT; CDR3aa: CATSIIAGNTIYF
j_gene: TRBJ1-2; d_gene: .; v_gene: TRBV29-1; abundance: .; CDR3nt: TGCAGCGTTGACCGTGGGGGCAACTATGGCTACACCTTC; CDR3aa: CSVDRGGNYGYTF
j_gene: TRBJ1-5; d_gene: .; v_gene: TRBV19; abundance: .; CDR3nt: TGTGCCAGTAGTTCGGGCCAAGTAGGCAATCAGCCCCAGCATTTT; CDR3aa: CASSSGQVGNQPQHF
j_gene: TRBJ1-5; d_gene: .; v_gene: TRBV19; abundance: .; CDR3nt: TGTGCCAGTAGTCTCGACGGGAATAGCAATCAGCCCCAGCATTTT; CDR3aa: CASSLDGNSNQPQHF
j_gene: TRBJ1-1; d_gene: .; v_gene: TRBV5-6; abundance: .; CDR3nt: TGTGCCAGCAGCTTTGGTCGATCGCTTGCTGAAGCTTTCTTT; CDR3aa: CASSFGRSLAEAFF
j_gene: TRBJ1-5; d_gene: .; v_gene: TRBV4-1; abundance: .; CDR3nt: TGCGCCAGCAGCCCACAGGGCCCAGTTAGCAATCAGCCCCAGCATTTT; CDR3aa: CASSPQGPVSNQPQHF
j_gene: TRBJ1-1; d_gene: TRBD1; v_gene: TRBV5-1; abundance: .; CDR3nt: TGCGCCAGCAGCTTGTTCAGGGGGGGGAGAGGTGAAGCTTTCTTT; CDR3aa: CASSLFRGGRGEAFF
j_gene: TRBJ1-6; d_gene: .; v_gene: TRBV11-2; abundance: .; CDR3nt: TGTGCCAGCAGCTTAGTGGCAAACCTGGGATCACCCCTCCACTTT; CDR3aa: CASSLVANLGSPLHF
j_gene: TRBJ1-1; d_gene: .; v_gene: TRBV5-4; abundance: .; CDR3nt: TGTGCCAGCAGCTTACAGGAGTCAGGCACTGAAGCTTTCTTT; CDR3aa: CASSLQESGTEAFF
j_gene: TRBJ1-2; d_gene: .; v_gene: TRBV11-2; abundance: once; CDR3nt: TGTGCCAGCAGCCGGGATAAGGCTAGGGAGGGCTACACCTTC; CDR3aa: CASSRDKAREGYTF
j_gene: TRBJ1-2; d_gene: .; v_gene: TRBV7-2; abundance: .; CDR3nt: TGTGCCAGCAGGTCCAGGACAGCCAACTATGGCTACACCTTC; CDR3aa: CASRSRTANYGYTF
j_gene: TRBJ1-1; d_gene: TRBD1; v_gene: TRBV6-5; abundance: .; CDR3nt: TGTGCCAGCAGCAAACAGGGGGCGCGCACTGAAGCTTTCTTT; CDR3aa: CASSKQGARTEAFF
j_gene: TRBJ1-4; d_gene: .; v_gene: TRBV7-2; abundance: .; CDR3nt: TGTGCCAGCAGCTTAGGAGGATCCGGGGGTGAAAAACTGTTTTTT; CDR3aa: CASSLGGSGGEKLFF
j_gene: TRBJ2-7; d_gene: .; v_gene: TRBV30; abundance: .; CDR3nt: TGTGCCTGGAGCACAATCTACGAGCAGTACTTC; CDR3aa: CAWSTIYEQYF
j_gene: TRBJ1-1; d_gene: .; v_gene: TRBV7-9; abundance: .; CDR3nt: TGTGCCAGCAGCTTAGCGTTTGGGGGATTGAACACTGAAGCTTTCTTT; CDR3aa: CASSLAFGGLNTEAFF
j_gene: TRBJ1-2; d_gene: .; v_gene: TRBV30; abundance: .; CDR3nt: TGTGCCTGGAGTGAACAGGTTGACTATGGCTACACCTTC; CDR3aa: CAWSEQVDYGYTF
j_gene: TRBJ2-3; d_gene: TRBD1; v_gene: TRBV7-2; abundance: .; CDR3nt: TGTGCCAGCAGCCCAATCGGGACAGGCACAGATACGCAGTATTTT; CDR3aa: CASSPIGTGTDTQYF
j_gene: TRBJ1-4; d_gene: TRBD1; v_gene: TRBV4-1; abundance: .; CDR3nt: TGCGCCAGCAGCCAAGGAGCACAGGGGGCGTATGAAAAACTGTTTTTT; CDR3aa: CASSQGAQGAYEKLFF
j_gene: TRBJ1-5; d_gene: .; v_gene: TRBV6-6; abundance: .; CDR3nt: TGTGCCAGCAGTTACAAGAATAACGTGTTTCAGCCCCAGCATTTT; CDR3aa: CASSYKNNVFQPQHF
j_gene: TRBJ1-5; d_gene: .; v_gene: TRBV30; abundance: .; CDR3nt: TGTGCCTGGAGTGTAGGGGCAATCAATCAGCCCCAGCATTTT; CDR3aa: CAWSVGAINQPQHF
j_gene: TRBJ2-7; d_gene: .; v_gene: TRBV5-5; abundance: .; CDR3nt: TGTGCCAGCAGCTCCGAGGGTGGGGGAATGAAGCAGTACTTC; CDR3aa: CASSSEGGGMKQYF
j_gene: TRBJ2-5; d_gene: TRBD1; v_gene: TRBV5-4; abundance: .; CDR3nt: TGTGCCAGCAGCTCGGGACAGGGCGATCGAGAGACCCAGTACTTC; CDR3aa: CASSSGQGDRETQYF
j_gene: TRBJ1-1; d_gene: .; v_gene: TRBV6-1; abundance: .; CDR3nt: TGTGCCAGCAGTGAAGCCCCAGGGGAGGCCACTGAAGCTTTCTTT; CDR3aa: CASSEAPGEATEAFF
j_gene: TRBJ2-4; d_gene: .; v_gene: TRBV30; abundance: .; CDR3nt: TGTGCCTGGAGTTCGGGGACATTACTAGCCAAAAACATTCAGTACTTC; CDR3aa: CAWSSGTLLAKNIQYF
j_gene: TRBJ1-2; d_gene: .; v_gene: TRBV7-2; abundance: once; CDR3nt: TGTGCCAGCAGCCCTGACAGGATTATTGGAGATGGCTACACCTTC; CDR3aa: CASSPDRIIGDGYTF
j_gene: TRBJ2-2; d_gene: TRBD1; v_gene: TRBV30; abundance: .; CDR3nt: TGTGCCGGACTCTCCAGGGGGTTCGGGGAGCTGTTTTTT; CDR3aa: CAGLSRGFGELFF
j_gene: TRBJ1-1; d_gene: TRBD1; v_gene: TRBV6-5; abundance: .; CDR3nt: TGTGCCAGCAGTTACAATGGCAGGGGGTTGAACACTGAAGCTTTCTTT; CDR3aa: CASSYNGRGLNTEAFF
j_gene: TRBJ2-6; d_gene: .; v_gene: TRBV6-5; abundance: .; CDR3nt: TGTGCCAGCAGTTACTCGATAGTCTCTGGGGCCAACGTCCTGACTTTC; CDR3aa: CASSYSIVSGANVLTF
j_gene: TRBJ2-1; d_gene: .; v_gene: TRBV11-2; abundance: .; CDR3nt: TGTGCCAGCAGCCTACCCCCGGTTCCAAACTTCTATGAGCAGTTCTTC; CDR3aa: CASSLPPVPNFYEQFF
j_gene: TRBJ1-2; d_gene: .; v_gene: TRBV5-4; abundance: .; CDR3nt: TGTGCCAGCAGCAACGGAGGATCCAACTATGGCTACACCTTC; CDR3aa: CASSNGGSNYGYTF